One and the same sample provided the 8 T cell receptor beta chains below, sequenced in a study of blood T cell repertoires in COVID-19. Only in-frame clones appear in the TCRdb table, and some are missing; sequencing was by immunoSEQ multiplex PCR. This repertoire shows approximately 230,000 clones, roughly nine tenths found once; its top ten account for around 3%. Sequences were obtained from peripheral blood. All receptors derive from a man younger than 35 with active or convalescent COVID-19.

The rearrangement joins TRBV19 to TRBJ1-5; D is ambiguous. This CDR3 is built from 12 residues. Between the trimmed V and J ends, which lost 5 bases and 7 bases, there was a span of 9 bases. Germline V gene data show CDR1 as LNHDA and CDR2 as SQIVND (reference sequence). The CDR3 DNA reads as TGTGCCAGTAGTGGGCCGGGGCAGCCCCAGCATTTT. Translated: CASSGPGQPQHF. The full variable domain, with the rest looked up from reference TRBV19 and TRBJ1-5, is DGGITQSPKYLFRKEGQNVTLSCEQNLNHDAMYWYRQDPGQGLRLIYYSQIVNDFQKGDIAEGYSVSREKKESFPLTVTSAQKNPTAFYLCASSGPGQPQHFGDGTRLSIL.

V usage is TRBV12-3 or TRBV12-4 and J usage is TRBJ2-5; D is undetermined. CDR3 length equals 13 residues. Between the trimmed V and J ends, which lost 3 bases and 1 base, there was a span of 6 bases. The chain's CDR3 is CASSLLSQETQYF. The CDR3, as DNA: TGTGCCAGCAGTTTGCTAAGCCAAGAGACCCAGTACTTC.

The chain carries TRBV9 and TRBJ1-1; a weak D match, TRBD1 (6 bases). V gave up 0 bases and J gave up 8 bases, with 17 bases separating them. Germline V CDR1 and CDR2: SGDLS, YYNGEE. This CDR3 is 15 amino acids long. As DNA, the CDR3 is TGTGCCAGCAGCGTAGACGGCACAGGGAGATACGAAGCTTTCTTT. It translates to CASSVDGTGRYEAFF.

This chain joins TRBV6-6 and TRBJ1-6; perhaps TRBD1 as D (5 bases). The CDR3 is 18 residues long. Germline assignment: CDR1 MNHNY and CDR2 SVGAGI (reference sequence). V was trimmed by 5 bases and J by 0 bases, leaving 17 bases between them. CDR3 coding DNA: TGTGCCAGCAGTCCTCTTTCAGGGTTAAGCTCCTATAATTCACCCCTCCACTTT. This codes for CASSPLSGLSSYNSPLHF.

V gene TRBV19 combines with J gene TRBJ2-1; 7 bases are shared with TRBD1. The CDR3 has 15 amino acids. Losses at the gene ends were 4 bases for V and 8 bases for J; bases not matched to a gene: 11. Germline V gene sequence: CDR1 LNHDA, CDR2 SQIVND (reference sequence). CDR3 sequence reads: CASSTDRVTGDEQFF. For the CDR3, the DNA is TGTGCCAGTAGTACTGACAGGGTCACTGGGGATGAGCAGTTCTTC.

This chain joins TRBV10-1 and TRBJ2-3, with 11 bases matching TRBD2. In germline, CDR1 is WNHNN, CDR2 SYGVQD (reference sequence). This CDR3 spans 16 amino acids. The ends lost 0 bases at V and 11 bases at J; junction bases unmatched: 10. CDR3 DNA sequence: TGCGCCAGCAGTGAGTCTGGGACTAGCGGTTTAGGGGGGCAGTATTTT. This sequence encodes CASSESGTSGLGGQYF.

The rearrangement uses TRBV19 and TRBJ1-2, with 8 bases aligning to TRBD1. CDR1 LNHDA and CDR2 SQIVND come from the germline V gene (reference sequence). The V and J ends lost 5 bases and 5 bases, in that order; junction bases with no gene match: 7. The CDR3 is 14 residues long. This chain's CDR3 is CASSPGGRGYGYTF. The CDR3, as DNA: TGTGCCAGTAGTCCAGGGGGCCGTGGGTATGGCTACACCTTC.

This clone is a singleton in its sample. The chain links TRBV6-2 or TRBV6-3 to TRBJ2-2, with 8 bases identical to TRBD2. This CDR3 has 15 residues. Germline-derived CDR1 and CDR2 are MNHEY and SVGEGT. V lost 6 bases and J lost 6; bases outside the gene matches: 9. CDR3 DNA sequence: TGTGCCAGCAGCCGGACTAGCTACCCCGCCGGGGAGCTGTTTTTT. Its translation: CASSRTSYPAGELFF.